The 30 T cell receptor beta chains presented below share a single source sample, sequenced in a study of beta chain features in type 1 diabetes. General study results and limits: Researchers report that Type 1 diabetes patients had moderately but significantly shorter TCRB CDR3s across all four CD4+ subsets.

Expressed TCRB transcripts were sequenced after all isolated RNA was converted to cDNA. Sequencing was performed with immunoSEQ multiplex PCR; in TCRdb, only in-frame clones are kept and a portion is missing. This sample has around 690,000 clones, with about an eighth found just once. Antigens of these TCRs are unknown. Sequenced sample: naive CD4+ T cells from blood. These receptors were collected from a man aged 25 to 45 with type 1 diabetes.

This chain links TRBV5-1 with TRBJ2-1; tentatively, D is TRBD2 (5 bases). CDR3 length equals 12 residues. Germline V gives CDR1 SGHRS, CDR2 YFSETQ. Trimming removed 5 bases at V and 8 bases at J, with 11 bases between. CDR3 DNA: TGCGCCAGCAGTGATAGCGAGGATGAGCAGTTCTTC. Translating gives CASSDSEDEQFF.

The CDR3 DNA sequence: TGTGCCAGCAGCTTAGGCATAACGAACACCGGGGAGCTGTTTTTT. Protein: CASSLGITNTGELFF. V is TRBV7-9 and J is TRBJ2-2; D remains ambiguous. The CDR3 has 15 residues. V dropped 1 base and J dropped 0 bases, with 6 bases sitting between them. CDR1 SEHNR and CDR2 FQNEAQ come from the germline V gene (reference sequence).

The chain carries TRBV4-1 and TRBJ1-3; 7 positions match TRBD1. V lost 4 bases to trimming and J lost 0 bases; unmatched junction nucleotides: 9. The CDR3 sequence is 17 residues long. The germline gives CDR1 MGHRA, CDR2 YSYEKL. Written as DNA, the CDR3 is TGCGCCAGCAGCCGAGGGACAGTGCCTAGCTCTGGAAACACCATATATTTT. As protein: CASSRGTVPSSGNTIYF.

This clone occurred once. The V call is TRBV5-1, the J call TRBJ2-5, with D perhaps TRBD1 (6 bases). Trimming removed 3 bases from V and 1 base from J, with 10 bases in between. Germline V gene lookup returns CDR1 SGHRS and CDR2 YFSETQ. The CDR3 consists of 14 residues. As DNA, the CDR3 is TGCGCCAGCAGCTATAACAGGGTCCAAGAGACCCAGTACTTC. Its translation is CASSYNRVQETQYF.

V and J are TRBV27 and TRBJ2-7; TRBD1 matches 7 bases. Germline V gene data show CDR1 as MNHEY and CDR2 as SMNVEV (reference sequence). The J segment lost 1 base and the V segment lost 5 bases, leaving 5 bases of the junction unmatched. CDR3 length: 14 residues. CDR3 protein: CASSQDRFSYEQYF. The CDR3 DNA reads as TGTGCCAGCAGTCAGGACAGGTTTTCCTACGAGCAGTACTTC.

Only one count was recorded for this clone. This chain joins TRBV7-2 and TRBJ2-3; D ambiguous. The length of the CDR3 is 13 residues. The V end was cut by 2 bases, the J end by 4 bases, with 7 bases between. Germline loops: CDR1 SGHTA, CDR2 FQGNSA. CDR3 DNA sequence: TGTGCCAGCAGCTTATTGAGACCAGATACGCAGTATTTT. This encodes CASSLLRPDTQYF.

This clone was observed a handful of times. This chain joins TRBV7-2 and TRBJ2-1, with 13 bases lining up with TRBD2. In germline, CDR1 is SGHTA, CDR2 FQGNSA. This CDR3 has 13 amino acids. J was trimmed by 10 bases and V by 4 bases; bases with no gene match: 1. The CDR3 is CASSSGLAGEQFF. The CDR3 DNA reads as TGTGCCAGCAGCTCGGGACTAGCGGGGGAGCAGTTCTTC.

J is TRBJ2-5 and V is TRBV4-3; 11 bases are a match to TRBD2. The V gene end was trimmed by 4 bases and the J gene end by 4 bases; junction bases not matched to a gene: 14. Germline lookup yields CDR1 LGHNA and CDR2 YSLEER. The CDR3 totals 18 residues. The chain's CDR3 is CASSPRLAGGSGGETQYF. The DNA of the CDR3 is TGCGCCAGCAGCCCCCGCCTAGCGGGGGGCTCGGGGGGAGAGACCCAGTACTTC.

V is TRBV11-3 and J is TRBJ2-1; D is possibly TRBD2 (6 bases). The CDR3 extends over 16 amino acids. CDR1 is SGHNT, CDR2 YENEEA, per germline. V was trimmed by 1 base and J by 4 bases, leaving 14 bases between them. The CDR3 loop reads CASSLGGGLTYNEQFF. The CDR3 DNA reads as TGTGCCAGCAGCTTAGGTGGCGGACTAACGTACAATGAGCAGTTCTTC.

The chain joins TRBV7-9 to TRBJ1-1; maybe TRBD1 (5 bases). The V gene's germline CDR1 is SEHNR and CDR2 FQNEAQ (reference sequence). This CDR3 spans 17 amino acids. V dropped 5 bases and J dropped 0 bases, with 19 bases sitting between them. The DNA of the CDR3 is TGTGCCAGCAGCCCCCCAGGCTTGGGGACGGTGAACACTGAAGCTTTCTTT. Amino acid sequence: CASSPPGLGTVNTEAFF.

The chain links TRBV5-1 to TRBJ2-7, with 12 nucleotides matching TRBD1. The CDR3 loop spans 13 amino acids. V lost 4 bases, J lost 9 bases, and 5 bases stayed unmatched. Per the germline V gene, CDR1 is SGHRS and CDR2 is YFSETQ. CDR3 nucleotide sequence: TGCGCCAGCAGCGCCGGGACAGGGGGCGTGCAGTACTTC. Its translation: CASSAGTGGVQYF.

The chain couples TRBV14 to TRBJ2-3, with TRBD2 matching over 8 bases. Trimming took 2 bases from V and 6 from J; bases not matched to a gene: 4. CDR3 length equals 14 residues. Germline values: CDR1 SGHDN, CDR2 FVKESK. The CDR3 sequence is CASSQTGLADTQYF. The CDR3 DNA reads TGTGCCAGCAGCCAAACCGGACTAGCTGATACGCAGTATTTT.

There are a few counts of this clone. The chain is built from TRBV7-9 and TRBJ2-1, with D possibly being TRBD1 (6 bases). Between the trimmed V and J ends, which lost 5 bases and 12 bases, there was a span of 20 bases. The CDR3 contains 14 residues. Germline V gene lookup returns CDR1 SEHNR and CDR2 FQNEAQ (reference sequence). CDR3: CASSLVDRSVVQFF. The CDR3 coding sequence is TGTGCCAGCAGCCTGGTTGACAGGAGTGTCGTGCAGTTCTTC. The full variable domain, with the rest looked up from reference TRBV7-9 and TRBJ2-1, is DTGVSQNPRHKITKRGQNVTFRCDPISEHNRLYWYRQTLGQGPEFLTYFQNEAQLEKSRLLSDRFSAERPKGSFSTLEIQRTEQGDSAMYLCASSLVDRSVVQFFGPGTRLTVL.

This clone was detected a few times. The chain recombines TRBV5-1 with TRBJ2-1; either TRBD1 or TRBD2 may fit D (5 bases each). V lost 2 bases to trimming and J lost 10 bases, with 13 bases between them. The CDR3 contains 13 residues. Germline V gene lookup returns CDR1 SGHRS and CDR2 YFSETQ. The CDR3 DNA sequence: TGCGCCAGCAGCTTTGGGACGTGGTACGAGCAGTTCTTC. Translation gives CASSFGTWYEQFF.

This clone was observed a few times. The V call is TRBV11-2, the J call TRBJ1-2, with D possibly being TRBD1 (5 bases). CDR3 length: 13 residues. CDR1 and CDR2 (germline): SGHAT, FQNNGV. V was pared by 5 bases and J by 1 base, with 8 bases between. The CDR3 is CASSRDSNYGYTF. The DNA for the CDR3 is TGTGCCAGCAGCCGCGACAGTAACTATGGCTACACCTTC.

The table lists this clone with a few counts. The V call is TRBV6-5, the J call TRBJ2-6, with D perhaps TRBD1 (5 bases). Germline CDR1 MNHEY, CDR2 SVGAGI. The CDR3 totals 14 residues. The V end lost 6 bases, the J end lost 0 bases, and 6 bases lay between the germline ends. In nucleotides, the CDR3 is TGTGCCAGCAGGACAGCCTCTGGGGCCAACGTCCTGACTTTC. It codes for CASRTASGANVLTF.

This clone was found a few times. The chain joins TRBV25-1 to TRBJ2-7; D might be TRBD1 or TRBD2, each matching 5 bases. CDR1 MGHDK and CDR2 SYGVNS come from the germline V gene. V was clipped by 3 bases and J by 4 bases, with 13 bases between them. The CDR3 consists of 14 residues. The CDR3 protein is CASSDPGPSYEQYF. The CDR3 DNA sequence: TGTGCCAGCAGTGATCCGGGACCTTCGTACGAGCAGTACTTC.

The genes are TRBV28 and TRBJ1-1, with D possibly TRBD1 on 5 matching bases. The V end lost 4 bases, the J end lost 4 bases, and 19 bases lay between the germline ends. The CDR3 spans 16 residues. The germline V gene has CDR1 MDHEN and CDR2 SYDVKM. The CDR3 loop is CASSWGSRRRRTEAFF. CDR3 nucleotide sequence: TGTGCCAGCAGTTGGGGGAGCCGACGGCGTCGCACTGAAGCTTTCTTT. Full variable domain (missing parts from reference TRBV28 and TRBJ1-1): DVKVTQSSRYLVKRTGEKVFLECVQDMDHENMFWYRQDPGLGLRLIYFSYDVKMKEKGDIPEGYSVSREKKERFSLILESASTNQTSMYLCASSWGSRRRRTEAFFGQGTRLTVV.

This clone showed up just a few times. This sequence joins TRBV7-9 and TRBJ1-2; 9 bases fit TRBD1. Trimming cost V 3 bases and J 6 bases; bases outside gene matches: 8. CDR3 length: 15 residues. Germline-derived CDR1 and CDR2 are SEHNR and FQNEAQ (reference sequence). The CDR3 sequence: CASSFQRQGVDGYTF. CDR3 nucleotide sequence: TGTGCCAGCAGCTTCCAACGACAGGGGGTAGATGGCTACACCTTC.

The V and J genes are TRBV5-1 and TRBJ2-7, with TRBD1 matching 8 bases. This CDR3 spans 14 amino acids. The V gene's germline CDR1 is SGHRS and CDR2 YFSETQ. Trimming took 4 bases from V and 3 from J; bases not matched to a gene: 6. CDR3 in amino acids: CASSTEGQGYEQYF. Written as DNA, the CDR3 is TGCGCCAGCAGCACCGAAGGACAGGGCTACGAGCAGTACTTC.

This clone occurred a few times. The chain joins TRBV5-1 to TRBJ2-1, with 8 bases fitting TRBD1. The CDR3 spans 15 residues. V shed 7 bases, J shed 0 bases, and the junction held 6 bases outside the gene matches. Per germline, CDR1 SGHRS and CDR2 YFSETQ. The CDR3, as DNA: TGCGCCAGCGGTTACCAGGGGGCCTCCTACAATGAGCAGTTCTTC. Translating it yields CASGYQGASYNEQFF.

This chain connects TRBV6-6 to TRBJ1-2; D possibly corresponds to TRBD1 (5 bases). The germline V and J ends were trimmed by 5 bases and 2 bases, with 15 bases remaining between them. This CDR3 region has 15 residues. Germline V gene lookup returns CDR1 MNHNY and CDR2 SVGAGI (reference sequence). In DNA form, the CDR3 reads TGTGCCAGCAGTCCATGGGGAGGGGCCAACTATGGCTACACCTTC. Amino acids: CASSPWGGANYGYTF.

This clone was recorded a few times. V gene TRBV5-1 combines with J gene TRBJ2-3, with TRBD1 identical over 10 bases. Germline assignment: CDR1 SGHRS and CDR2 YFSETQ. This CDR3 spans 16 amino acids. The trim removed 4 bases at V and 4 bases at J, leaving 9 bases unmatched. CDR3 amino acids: CASSPRVTGGADTQYF. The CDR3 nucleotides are TGCGCCAGCAGCCCGAGGGTGACAGGGGGCGCAGATACGCAGTATTTT.

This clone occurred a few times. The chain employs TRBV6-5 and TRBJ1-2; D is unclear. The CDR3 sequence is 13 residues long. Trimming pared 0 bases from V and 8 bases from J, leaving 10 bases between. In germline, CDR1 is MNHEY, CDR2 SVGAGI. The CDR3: CASSYSASWGYTF. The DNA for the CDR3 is TGTGCCAGCAGTTACTCTGCTTCCTGGGGCTACACCTTC.

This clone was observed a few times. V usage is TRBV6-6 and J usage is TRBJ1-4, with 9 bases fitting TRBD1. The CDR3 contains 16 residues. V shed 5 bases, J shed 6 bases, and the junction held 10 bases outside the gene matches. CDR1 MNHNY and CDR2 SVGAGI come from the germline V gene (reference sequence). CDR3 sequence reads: CASSHRGHRVDEKLFF. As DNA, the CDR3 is TGTGCCAGCAGTCACAGGGGGCATCGCGTGGATGAAAAACTGTTTTTT.

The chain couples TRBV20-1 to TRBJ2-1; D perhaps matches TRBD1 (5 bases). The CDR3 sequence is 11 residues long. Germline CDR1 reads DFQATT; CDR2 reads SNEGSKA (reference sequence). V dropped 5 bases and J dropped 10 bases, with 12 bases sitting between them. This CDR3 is CSAQGDGEQFF. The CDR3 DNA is TGCAGTGCTCAGGGCGACGGGGAGCAGTTCTTC.

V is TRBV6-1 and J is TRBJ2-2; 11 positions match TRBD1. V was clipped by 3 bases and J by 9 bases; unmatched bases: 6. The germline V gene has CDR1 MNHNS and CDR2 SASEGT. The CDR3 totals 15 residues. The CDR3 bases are TGTGCCAGCAGTGAGATGGACAGGGGGCCAAGGGAGCTGTTTTTT. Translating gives CASSEMDRGPRELFF.

The DNA of the CDR3 is TGTGCCAGCAGCTTAGATGGGACGGAGACCCAGTACTTC. This sequence encodes CASSLDGTETQYF. The rearrangement uses TRBV7-2 and TRBJ2-5; either TRBD1 or TRBD2 may fit D (5 bases each). The V end lost 1 base, the J end lost 5 bases, and 8 bases lay between the germline ends. The CDR3 consists of 13 residues. CDR1 SGHTA and CDR2 FQGNSA come from the germline V gene.

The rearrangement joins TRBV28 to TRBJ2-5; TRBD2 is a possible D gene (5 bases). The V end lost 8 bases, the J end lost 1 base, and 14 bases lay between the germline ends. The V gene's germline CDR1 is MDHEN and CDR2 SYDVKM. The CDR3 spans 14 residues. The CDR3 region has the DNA TGTGCCAGCGGAGGCAGGAAGATCCAAGAGACCCAGTACTTC. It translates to CASGGRKIQETQYF.

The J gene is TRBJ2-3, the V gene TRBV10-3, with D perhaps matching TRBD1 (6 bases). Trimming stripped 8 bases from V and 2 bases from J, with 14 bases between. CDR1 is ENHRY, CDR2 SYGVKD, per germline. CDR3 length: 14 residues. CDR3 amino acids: CAIRLGQNTDTQYF. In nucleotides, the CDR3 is TGTGCCATCCGACTTGGACAGAACACAGATACGCAGTATTTT.